One and the same sample provided the 28 T cell receptor beta chains below, sequenced in a study of CXCR3-negative and CXCR3-positive naive CD8 T cells. UMI labels and 5' RACE were used to prepare the TRB cDNA libraries. TCRdb re-called the 5' RACE reads and catalogs CDR3 proteins one per entry, DNA excluded. The listing contains just under 45,000 distinct CDR3 sequences. Sequenced material: memory CD8+ T cells from blood. The receptors were gathered from a human donor in good health. Some clones in this sample may be carry-over from other donors' samples.

This chain joins TRBV28 and TRBJ2-1; TCRdb's D gene call, TRBD2, goes unchecked for lack of DNA. The CDR3 length is 14 residues. The germline CDR1 and CDR2 sequences are MDHEN and SYDVKM. This CDR3 reads CATSSGELYNEQFF.

V gene TRBV7-9 combines with J gene TRBJ2-7. CDR1 SEHNR and CDR2 FQNEAQ come from the germline V gene (reference sequence). This CDR3 is built from 15 residues. CDR3 amino acids: CASSLAPTGPNEQYF.

This sequence joins TRBV6-1 and TRBJ2-1. The CDR3 has 13 residues. CDR1 and CDR2 from the germline V gene are MNHNS and SASEGT. CDR3 amino acids: CASSEVRFNEQFF.

This chain links TRBV15 with TRBJ2-7; absent DNA, TCRdb's TRBD1 call cannot be checked. Germline CDR1 and CDR2: LNHNV and YYDKDF (reference sequence). This CDR3 has 14 amino acids. The CDR3 loop is CATSMWQGAYEQYF.

This chain connects TRBV13 to TRBJ2-3; TCRdb returns TRBD1, unconfirmable since there is no DNA. There are 15 residues in the CDR3. Per the germline V gene, CDR1 is PRHDT and CDR2 is FYEKMQ (reference sequence). The CDR3: CASSPASGTADTQYF.

This sequence joins TRBV9 and TRBJ2-1; without DNA, the TCRdb call of TRBD1 cannot be checked. Germline lookup yields CDR1 SGDLS and CDR2 YYNGEE. The CDR3 is 14 residues long. CDR3: CASSVEGFGREQFF.

The CDR3 loop is CASSMHGTANQPQHF. The chain has TRBV21-1 and TRBJ1-5; the D call of TRBD1 rests on TCRdb alone, since no DNA is present to check it. TRBV21-1 is an annotated pseudogene. CDR3 length: 15 amino acids.

The V gene is TRBV7-2, the J gene TRBJ2-1; TCRdb outputs TRBD1, but without DNA this stays unchecked. CDR3 length: 15 residues. The germline gives CDR1 SGHTA, CDR2 FQGNSA. CDR3 sequence reads: CASSLLGQDYNEQFF.

V and J are TRBV4-1 and TRBJ2-1; TCRdb's D call of TRBD1 is untestable without DNA. Germline V CDR1 and CDR2: MGHRA, YSYEKL. CDR3 length: 12 amino acids. CDR3 protein: CASSQDGTEQFF.

V is TRBV5-1 and J is TRBJ2-3; TCRdb indicates TRBD1, and absent DNA this call remains unverified. Germline CDR1 SGHRS, CDR2 YFSETQ. The CDR3 loop spans 17 amino acids. CDR3 residues: CASSAEGQGLPADTQYF.

CDR3 in amino acids: CASSYPGTDFDEQFF. V and J are TRBV12-3 or TRBV12-4 and TRBJ2-1; absent DNA, TCRdb's TRBD1 call cannot be checked. The CDR3 sequence is 15 residues long.

The V and J genes are TRBV5-1 and TRBJ2-4. This CDR3 contains 17 residues. The V gene's germline CDR1 is SGHRS and CDR2 YFSETQ. CDR3 sequence: CASSLAESEVAKNIQYF.

The J gene is TRBJ2-7, the V gene TRBV6-1. CDR1 is MNHNS and CDR2 is SASEGT in the germline V gene. The CDR3 is 12 amino acids. The CDR3 spells CASSFDRYEQYF.

The chain recombines TRBV27 with TRBJ2-1; without DNA, the TCRdb call of TRBD2 cannot be checked. Germline assignment: CDR1 MNHEY and CDR2 SMNVEV (reference sequence). CDR3 length: 17 amino acids. CDR3 in amino acids: CASSLSALAEIYNEQFF.

CDR3 amino acids: CASSPAAGTGYGYTF. This chain links TRBV19 with TRBJ1-2; TCRdb proposes TRBD1, but this gene call is untestable without DNA. CDR1 is LNHDA, CDR2 SQIVND, per germline (reference sequence). The CDR3 runs 15 residues.

This chain joins TRBV29-1 and TRBJ2-2; there is no DNA to check the TCRdb D call of TRBD2. The CDR3 sequence is 15 residues long. Germline V gives CDR1 SQVTM, CDR2 ANQGSEA. CDR3 residues: CSVEYVIAGTGELFF.

CDR3 sequence reads: CASSPATGGLHLNTGELFF. The gene calls are TRBV11-2 and TRBJ2-2; TCRdb's assignment of TRBD1 cannot be checked, as there is no DNA. The CDR3 runs 19 residues. Germline assignment: CDR1 SGHAT and CDR2 FQNNGV.

The CDR3 loop reads CASSRPGSSYNEQFF. The J gene is TRBJ2-1, the V gene TRBV7-9. The germline CDR1 and CDR2 sequences are SEHNR and FQNEAQ (reference sequence). The CDR3 covers 15 residues. The variable domain in full, completed from reference TRBV7-9 and TRBJ2-1, reads DTGVSQNPRHKITKRGQNVTFRCDPISEHNRLYWYRQTLGQGPEFLTYFQNEAQLEKSRLLSDRFSAERPKGSFSTLEIQRTEQGDSAMYLCASSRPGSSYNEQFFGPGTRLTVL.

V usage is TRBV3-1 and J usage is TRBJ1-6; lacking DNA, the TRBD1 call made by TCRdb goes unchecked. The germline V gene has CDR1 LGHDT and CDR2 YNNKEL (reference sequence). There are 14 residues in the CDR3. The CDR3: CASSQDWGNSPLHF.

This rearrangement joins TRBV6-2 or TRBV6-3 to TRBJ2-7. The CDR3 extends over 13 amino acids. Germline CDR1 MNHEY, CDR2 SVGEGT. The CDR3 protein is CASSYGHSYEQYF.

V is TRBV7-3 and J is TRBJ2-1; TCRdb's assignment of TRBD2 cannot be checked, as there is no DNA. The CDR3 loop spans 17 amino acids. CDR1 and CDR2 (germline): SGHTA, FQGTGA. CDR3 in amino acids: CASSSKVTRDLDNEQFF. Full variable domain (remainder filled in from reference TRBV7-3 and TRBJ2-1): GAGVSQTPSNKVTEKGKYVELRCDPISGHTALYWYRQSLGQGPEFLIYFQGTGAADDSGLPNDRFFAVRPEGSVSTLKIQRTERGDSAVYLCASSSKVTRDLDNEQFFGPGTRLTVL.

The chain has TRBV7-6 and TRBJ2-7; lacking DNA, the TRBD1 call made by TCRdb goes unchecked. Germline-derived CDR1 and CDR2 are SGHVS and FNYEAQ. The CDR3 has 14 residues. Here the CDR3 reads CASSSGQGDYEQYF.

The rearrangement uses TRBV13 and TRBJ1-6. Germline V CDR1 and CDR2: PRHDT, FYEKMQ (reference sequence). The CDR3 is made up of 12 amino acids. CDR3 loop: CASSFGRQTLHF.

The CDR3 loop is CSARDGIRDTGELFF. The chain has TRBV20-1 and TRBJ2-2. The CDR3 has 15 amino acids. Germline-derived CDR1 and CDR2 are DFQATT and SNEGSKA (reference sequence).

The chain carries TRBV2 and TRBJ2-1; TCRdb selects TRBD1, and the lack of DNA leaves this call unchecked. CDR1 is SNHLY and CDR2 is FYNNEI in the germline V gene. The CDR3 totals 12 residues. The CDR3 here is CAGHDRGNEQFF.

According to its frequency, this clonotype is medium-sized. The CDR3 region is CSSGTGDSSPLHF. The chain is built from TRBV20-1 and TRBJ1-6; as DNA is missing, the TRBD1 call by TCRdb cannot be tested. Germline V gene sequence: CDR1 DFQATT, CDR2 SNEGSKA (reference sequence). The CDR3 is 13 amino acids.

The chain combines TRBV28 with TRBJ2-7; with no DNA, the TCRdb D assignment of TRBD2 cannot be verified. Germline loops: CDR1 MDHEN, CDR2 SYDVKM. The CDR3 is 14 residues long. The CDR3 spells CASSFLGGDYEQYF.

CDR3 residues: CASSLSPNVGKETQYF. The rearrangement links TRBV5-4 to TRBJ2-5; lacking DNA, the TRBD1 call made by TCRdb goes unchecked. This CDR3 is built from 16 residues. Germline CDR1 and CDR2: SGHNT and YYREEE (reference sequence).